The clone carrying this TCR beta chain turned up a few times. At one of its ends the junction is not consistent with the germline gene, which may arise from a read error. This sample was included in a study of blood T cell repertoires in COVID-19. About the study: The United States, Italy and Spain provided the acute and convalescent COVID-19 samples.

Germline V gene sequence: CDR1 MGHDK, CDR2 SYGVNS. The CDR3 runs to 15 residues. Libraries were prepared by immunoSEQ multiplex PCR; TCRdb keeps only in-frame clonotypes and omits some of them. Here the sample spans approximately 120,000 clones, approximately 81% being singletons. This receptor was taken from a man aged 80 or over with COVID-19, enrolled during active disease. Sequenced input: peripheral blood. V and J are TRBV25-1 and TRBJ2-7, with 9 bases that match TRBD2. The CDR3 nucleotides read TGTGCCAGCAGTGAATTAGGGACTAGCTCCAACGAGCAGTACTTC. Amino acids: CASSELGTSSNEQYF.